Sequencing of this T cell receptor beta chain was carried out in a study of T cell responses to AZD1222 COVID-19 vaccine. V was pared by 6 bases and J by 5 bases, with 10 bases between. CDR3 size: 13 residues. Germline V gene data show CDR1 as MNHEY and CDR2 as SVGAGI. Clones were sequenced by immunoSEQ multiplex PCR, and TCRdb holds only the in-frame ones, with some missing. The sample shows roughly 130,000 clones, around 90% of them seen only once. As regards this clone: What it binds is not known.

Study observations and caveats: Baseline seropositives among AZD1222 recipients totaled only 5 to 7.

The material was peripheral blood, obtained on day 0 of AZD1222 vaccination. This TCR was recovered from an adult in good health. The chain couples TRBV6-5 to TRBJ1-4; D is unresolved. For the CDR3, the DNA is TGTGCCAGCAGACGGTCCGGGAATGAAAAACTGTTTTTT. Encoded protein: CASRRSGNEKLFF.